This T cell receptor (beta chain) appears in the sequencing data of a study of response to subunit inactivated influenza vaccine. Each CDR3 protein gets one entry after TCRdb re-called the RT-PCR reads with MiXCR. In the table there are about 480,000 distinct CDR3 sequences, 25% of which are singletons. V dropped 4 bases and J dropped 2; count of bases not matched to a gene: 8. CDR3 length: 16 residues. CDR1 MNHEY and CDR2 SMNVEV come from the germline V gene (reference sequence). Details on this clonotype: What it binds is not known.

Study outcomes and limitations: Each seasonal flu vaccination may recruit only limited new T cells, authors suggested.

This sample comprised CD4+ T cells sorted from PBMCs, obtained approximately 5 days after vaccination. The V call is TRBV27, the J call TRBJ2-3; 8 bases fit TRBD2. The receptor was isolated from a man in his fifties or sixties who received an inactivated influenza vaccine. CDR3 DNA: TGTGCCAGCAGTTACCTCTCGGGAGGGCTCACAGATACGCAGTATTTT. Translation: CASSYLSGGLTDTQYF.